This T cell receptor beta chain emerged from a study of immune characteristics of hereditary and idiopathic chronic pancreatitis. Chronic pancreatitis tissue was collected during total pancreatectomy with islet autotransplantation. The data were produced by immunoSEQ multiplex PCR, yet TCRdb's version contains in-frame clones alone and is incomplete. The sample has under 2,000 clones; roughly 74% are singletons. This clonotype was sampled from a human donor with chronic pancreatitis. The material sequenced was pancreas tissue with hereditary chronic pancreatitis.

The CDR3 DNA reads as TGTGCCAGCAGCTTAGTACCCGCGGGGGGGATGAGCATTCAGTACTTC. It encodes CASSLVPAGGMSIQYF. This sequence joins TRBV7-2 and TRBJ2-4; 9 bases line up with TRBD2. The CDR3 spans 16 residues. V was pared by 1 base and J by 9 bases, with 10 bases of the junction left unmatched. Germline V gene data show CDR1 as SGHTA and CDR2 as FQGNSA. The variable domain in full, completed from reference TRBV7-2 and TRBJ2-4, reads GAGVSQSPSNKVTEKGKDVELRCDPISGHTALYWYRQSLGQGLEFLIYFQGNSAPDKSGLPSDRFSAERTGGSVSTLTIQRTQQEDSAVYLCASSLVPAGGMSIQYFGAGTRLSVL.